At least ten counts were recorded for the clone carrying this TCR beta chain. The entry originates in a study of T cells in Graves' hyperthyroidism and ophthalmopathy. A lack of ophthalmopathy progression within 18 months defined stable Graves' hyperthyroidism. Amplified TCR beta CDR3 regions came from RNA transcripts. The primer set for the first-round RT-PCR of the TCR CDR3 was HTBI. Each CDR3 protein is one row after TCRdb ran MiXCR on the multiplex PCR reads. In the table there are a few hundred thousand distinct CDR3 sequences, less than 20% of which are singletons. In germline, CDR1 is SGHRS, CDR2 YFSETQ. The CDR3 runs 16 residues. Trimming at V came to 0 bases and at J to 2 bases, leaving 6 bases not matched to a gene.

The gene calls are TRBV5-1 and TRBJ2-7, with 9 nucleotides matching TRBD1. The source of this sequence is a woman aged 25 to 39 with Graves' hyperthyroidism. The sequencing input was blood. This chain's CDR3 is CASSLATGQGTYEQYF. The CDR3 region has the DNA TGCGCCAGCAGCTTGGCCACGGGACAGGGTACCTACGAGCAGTACTTC.